One and the same sample provided the 9 T cell receptor beta chains below, sequenced in a study of blood T cells in healthy people across ages. Alongside a J-beta primer mix, a sample-barcoded 5' primer served in a second PCR lasting about 7 to 11 cycles. A single record per CDR3 protein comes from TCRdb applying MiXCR to the 5' RACE reads. The table lists just under 900,000 distinct CDR3 sequences, more than 25% of them singletons. Sample: blood. The origin of the receptors is a woman over 75 in good health.

The gene calls are TRBV7-9 and TRBJ2-1; D might be TRBD1 (6 bases). The germline CDR1 and CDR2 sequences are SEHNR and FQNEAQ (reference sequence). There are 16 residues in the CDR3. Trimming left V 5 bases short and J 4 bases short, with 18 bases between. CDR3: CASSPRTDRNYNEQFF. DNA for the CDR3: TGTGCCAGCAGCCCCAGGACAGACCGAAATTACAATGAGCAGTTCTTC.

This clonotype was detected many times. The chain recombines TRBV4-1 with TRBJ2-3; D unresolved. Trimming took 9 bases from V and 2 from J, leaving 15 bases between them. The CDR3 spans 14 residues. From germline, CDR1 is MGHRA and CDR2 YSYEKL. The CDR3 DNA sequence: TGCGCCAGTACCTACGGGCGAACCACAGATACGCAGTATTTT. Protein sequence: CASTYGRTTDTQYF.

The chain has TRBV4-3 and TRBJ1-2; a weak D match, TRBD1 (5 bases). V dropped 0 bases and J dropped 8 bases, with 16 bases sitting between them. Germline CDR1 reads LGHNA; CDR2 reads YSLEER. The CDR3 length is 15 residues. The CDR3 loop reads CASSQDQWGLGGYTF. For the CDR3, the DNA is TGCGCCAGCAGCCAAGATCAGTGGGGGTTGGGGGGCTACACCTTC.

There are many counts of this clonotype. V is TRBV6-2 or TRBV6-3 and J is TRBJ2-7, with D unclear. This CDR3 contains 19 residues. Trimming took off 3 bases at V and 0 bases at J, with 24 bases between the two ends. Germline CDR1 is MNHEY and CDR2 is SVGEGT. The CDR3 DNA reads as TGTGCCAGCAGTTATCTCCCCATCGGTAACGCAGCGAACTCCTACGAGCAGTACTTC. Residues: CASSYLPIGNAANSYEQYF.

V and J are TRBV20-1 and TRBJ2-5, with 8 bases fitting TRBD2. The J segment lost 2 bases and the V segment lost 3 bases, leaving 11 bases of the junction unmatched. CDR1 and CDR2 (germline): DFQATT, SNEGSKA (reference sequence). The CDR3 runs 16 residues. The CDR3 sequence is CSASGWAGGSQETQYF. The CDR3 DNA follows: TGCAGTGCTAGCGGTTGGGCGGGGGGATCTCAAGAGACCCAGTACTTC.

This clonotype was counted only a few times. The chain uses TRBV18 and TRBJ1-2, with D hard to call. Trimming left V 3 bases short and J 8 bases short, with 19 bases between. Germline V CDR1 and CDR2: KGHSH, LQKENI. The CDR3 is 15 residues long. The CDR3, as DNA: TGTGCCAGCTCACCCTCCGGGGTTGATCGGCAGGGCTACACCTTC. It translates to CASSPSGVDRQGYTF. The full variable domain, rest sourced from reference TRBV18 and TRBJ1-2, is NAGVMQNPRHLVRRRGQEARLRCSPMKGHSHVYWYRQLPEEGLKFMVYLQKENIIDESGMPKERFSAEFPKEGPSILRIQQVVRGDSAAYFCASSPSGVDRQGYTFGSGTRLTVV.

This clonotype has ten or more counts. This chain connects TRBV7-2 to TRBJ2-5; D not certain. The CDR3 is 19 amino acids. Trimming removed 5 bases at V and 9 bases at J, with 34 bases between. Germline CDR1 is SGHTA and CDR2 is FQGNSA. In DNA, the CDR3 is TGTGCCAGCAGCATTGACGGCCCGGGCCGGCAGACCGGCAAGGGTGCCCAGTACTTC. Translating it yields CASSIDGPGRQTGKGAQYF.

A word on this clonotype: This may be a read error, as it is one base from a much larger clone. This chain uses TRBV5-1 with TRBJ2-3; 7 nucleotides match TRBD1. The V and J ends lost 4 bases and 5 bases, in that order; junction bases with no gene match: 4. The CDR3 is 13 amino acids. Germline V gene data show CDR1 as SGHRS and CDR2 as YFSETQ. Here the CDR3 DNA reads TGCGCCAGCAGCAGCCGGGACAGAGATACGCAGTATTTT. Its translation: CASSSRDRDTQYF.

This clonotype was seen repeatedly, ten times or more. At one of its ends the junction is not consistent with the germline gene, which may arise from a read error. J is TRBJ2-5 and V is TRBV10-3, with TRBD2 identical over 7 bases. This CDR3 comprises 13 residues. Germline values: CDR1 ENHRY, CDR2 SYGVKD. The CDR3 DNA is TGTACCATCAGTCCGGGGGGACAAGAGACCCAGTACTTC. Translating it yields CTISPGGQETQYF.